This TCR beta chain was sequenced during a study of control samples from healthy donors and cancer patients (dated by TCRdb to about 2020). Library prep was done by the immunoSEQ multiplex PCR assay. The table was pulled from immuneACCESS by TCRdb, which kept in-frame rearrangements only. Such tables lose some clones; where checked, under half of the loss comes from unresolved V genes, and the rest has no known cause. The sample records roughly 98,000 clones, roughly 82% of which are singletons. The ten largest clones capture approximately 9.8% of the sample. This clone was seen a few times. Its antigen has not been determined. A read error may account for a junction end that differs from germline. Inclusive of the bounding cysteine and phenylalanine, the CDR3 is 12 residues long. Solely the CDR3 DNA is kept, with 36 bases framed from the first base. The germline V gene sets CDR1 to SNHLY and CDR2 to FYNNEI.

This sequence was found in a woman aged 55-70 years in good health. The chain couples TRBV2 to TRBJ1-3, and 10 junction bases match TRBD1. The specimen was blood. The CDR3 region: CGSGTGDNTIYF. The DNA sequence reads TGTGGCAGCGGGACAGGGGACAACACCATATATTTT.